The 14 T cell receptor beta chains below come from one sample, sequenced in a study of T-cell memory formation after mild COVID-19. Each CDR3 protein is one row after TCRdb ran MiXCR on the 5' RACE reads. Among under 300,000 distinct CDR3 sequences listed, over 9% were seen once. The sequenced material came from PBMCs or a T cell subset sorted from them (not recorded which). These receptors all come from a man aged 18-30 years who had mild COVID-19 (a few samples of this study predate the infection). Cell type and time point are not known.

This clonotype was counted many times. The chain couples TRBV12-3 or TRBV12-4 to TRBJ2-5; 7 bases are shared with TRBD2. There are 12 residues in the CDR3. The V and J ends lost 8 bases and 1 base, in that order; junction bases with no gene match: 1. The CDR3 DNA follows: TGTGCCAGCGGGGGGGTCCAAGAGACCCAGTACTTC. Its protein product is CASGGVQETQYF.

This clonotype was detected only a few times. The V gene is TRBV11-2, the J gene TRBJ2-3; D is perhaps TRBD2 (6 bases). The CDR3 has 14 amino acids. V lost 5 bases to trimming and J lost 3 bases, with 12 bases between them. In germline, CDR1 is SGHAT, CDR2 FQNNGV. The CDR3 spells CASSEVLATDTQYF. The CDR3 nucleotides are TGTGCCAGCAGCGAAGTACTAGCAACAGATACGCAGTATTTT.

This clonotype was detected many times. This rearrangement joins TRBV5-1 to TRBJ1-2, with D perhaps matching TRBD1 (6 bases). V lost 4 bases, J lost 4 bases, and 14 bases lay in between. CDR1 is SGHRS, CDR2 YFSETQ, per germline. CDR3 length equals 14 residues. The CDR3 nucleotides read TGCGCCAGCAGCCAGGTTGGACAGTCCTATGGCTACACCTTC. It is translated as CASSQVGQSYGYTF.

The table lists this clonotype with a few counts. The chain uses TRBV7-8 and TRBJ2-3; D is uncertain. Trimming shortened V by 5 bases and J by 1 base, and 7 bases separated the two germline ends. Per the germline V gene, CDR1 is SGHVS and CDR2 is FQNEAQ. The CDR3 is 13 residues long. As DNA, the CDR3 is TGTGCCAGCAGCCCCTTCCGCACAGATACGCAGTATTTT. Translated: CASSPFRTDTQYF. The full variable domain, its missing parts supplied by reference TRBV7-8 and TRBJ2-3, is GAGVSQSPRYKVAKRGQDVALRCDPISGHVSLFWYQQALGQGPEFLTYFQNEAQLDKSGLPSDRFFAERPEGSVSTLKIQRTQQEDSAVYLCASSPFRTDTQYFGPGTRLTVL.

This clonotype was seen a few times. The chain links TRBV12-3 or TRBV12-4 to TRBJ1-5; D is unclear. Trimming pared 5 bases from V and 6 bases from J, leaving 8 bases between. This CDR3 has 12 amino acids. CDR3 amino acids: CASSPAGQPQHF. CDR3 nucleotide sequence: TGTGCCAGCAGTCCCGCCGGTCAGCCCCAGCATTTT.

The chain is built from TRBV5-1 and TRBJ2-5, with D possibly TRBD1 on 6 matching bases. V was pared by 4 bases and J by 13 bases, with 17 bases between. The CDR3 covers 12 residues. Germline V gene sequence: CDR1 SGHRS, CDR2 YFSETQ. CDR3 DNA: TGCGCCAGCAGCCTGGAACAGGGTGAAAGGTACTTC. Translating it yields CASSLEQGERYF.

The chain uses TRBV6-2 or TRBV6-3 and TRBJ1-1; 8 nucleotides align to TRBD1. CDR3 length: 13 amino acids. Trimming cost V 10 bases and J 5 bases; bases outside gene matches: 9. From germline, CDR1 is MNHEY and CDR2 SVGEGT. CDR3 sequence: CATYRQGRTEAFF. In DNA, the CDR3 is TGTGCCACCTACAGACAGGGGAGGACTGAAGCTTTCTTT.

This clonotype appeared a few times. The rearrangement joins TRBV5-1 to TRBJ2-1; 8 nucleotides align to TRBD2. Per germline, CDR1 SGHRS and CDR2 YFSETQ. Trimming at V came to 2 bases and at J to 8 bases, leaving 9 bases not matched to a gene. The CDR3 spans 15 residues. The CDR3 bases are TGCGCCAGCAGCTTAGGAGGACTAGCTCGCGATGAGCAGTTCTTC. It is translated as CASSLGGLARDEQFF.

The genes are TRBV25-1 and TRBJ2-1; 15 bases match TRBD2. V trimming: 11 bases; J trimming: 9 bases; junction bases outside the gene matches: 8. CDR1 is MGHDK, CDR2 SYGVNS, per germline. This CDR3 contains 14 residues. CDR3 DNA: TGTGCCTCCCGGACTAGCGGGGGGGCGAGTGAGCAGTTCTTC. Amino acids: CASRTSGGASEQFF.

This clonotype was counted many times. The chain combines TRBV4-3 with TRBJ1-4; D call uncertain. Between the trimmed V and J ends, which lost 0 bases and 9 bases, there was a span of 8 bases. This CDR3 has 13 amino acids. Per germline, CDR1 LGHNA and CDR2 YSLEER. CDR3 residues: CASSQDLTQKLFF. The CDR3, as DNA: TGCGCCAGCAGCCAAGATCTAACTCAAAAACTGTTTTTT.

This chain joins TRBV6-5 and TRBJ2-5; D is unresolved. Germline V CDR1 and CDR2: MNHEY, SVGAGI. V lost 7 bases and J 4 bases, leaving 16 bases between the germline ends. The CDR3 has 14 amino acids. The CDR3 DNA reads TGTGCCAGCACGGCGATTAGGGAAATAGAGACCCAGTACTTC. It codes for CASTAIREIETQYF.

This clonotype was counted at least ten times. The V call is TRBV5-1, the J call TRBJ2-5; D unresolved. The CDR3 has 12 residues. The V and J ends lost 1 base and 5 bases respectively, with 6 bases between them. The V gene's germline CDR1 is SGHRS and CDR2 YFSETQ. As DNA, the CDR3 is TGCGCCAGCAGCTTGTATACGGAGACCCAGTACTTC. Protein sequence: CASSLYTETQYF.

In nucleotides, the CDR3 is TGTGCCATCAGTGAGTCCCCCGCGGTGGCAAGTGGATTCTCCTACGAGCAGTACTTC. Its protein product is CAISESPAVASGFSYEQYF. J is TRBJ2-7 and V is TRBV10-3; D remains unclear. V lost 0 bases, J lost 0 bases, and 21 bases lay in between. The CDR3 runs 19 residues. The germline V gene encodes CDR1 ENHRY and CDR2 SYGVKD.

This rearrangement joins TRBV7-8 to TRBJ1-2, with D uncertain. Germline V CDR1 and CDR2: SGHVS, FQNEAQ. The V end lost 4 bases, the J end lost 0 bases, and 12 bases lay between the germline ends. The CDR3 runs 15 residues. This CDR3 is CASSSPRLTNYGYTF. CDR3 coding DNA: TGTGCCAGCAGCTCTCCTCGCCTTACTAACTATGGCTACACCTTC.